The 3 T cell receptor beta chains below all came from one sample that was sequenced in a study of CD8 T cells in ankylosing spondylitis. MiXCR, applied by TCRdb to the 5' RACE reads, yields one record per CDR3 protein. The sample comprises around 130,000 distinct CDR3 sequences, roughly 9% of which are singletons, and approximately 3.3% rests with the top ten. Sequencing was carried out using blood, either unsorted or a sorted T cell fraction (not recorded which). Every receptor here comes from a male donor with ankylosing spondylitis or in good health (not recorded which).

This clonotype was detected a few times. CDR3 DNA sequence: TGTGCCAGCAGCCCTACAGGGCGGGAGGCCCAAGAGACCCAGTACTTC. Translation gives CASSPTGREAQETQYF. The V gene is TRBV5-5, the J gene TRBJ2-5; 8 positions agree with TRBD2. Germline V gives CDR1 SGHKS, CDR2 YYEKEE (reference sequence). V dropped 4 bases and J dropped 1; count of bases not matched to a gene: 9. This CDR3 has 16 amino acids.

This chain links TRBV6-1 with TRBJ1-1; possible D gene TRBD1, 5 bases. This CDR3 contains 14 residues. With 7 bases removed from V and 1 base from J, the gap between germline ends came to 13 bases. Per the germline V gene, CDR1 is MNHNS and CDR2 is SASEGT. The CDR3 region is CASTDEGPNTEAFF. Here the CDR3 DNA reads TGTGCCAGCACCGACGAGGGGCCGAACACTGAAGCTTTCTTT.

Ten or more counts support this clonotype. The chain is built from TRBV11-2 and TRBJ2-7; D is unclear. The germline CDR1 and CDR2 sequences are SGHAT and FQNNGV. The CDR3 totals 14 residues. With 5 bases removed from V and 1 base from J, the gap between germline ends came to 12 bases. CDR3 coding DNA: TGTGCCAGCAGCCGCTCTGGGCTATCCTACGAGCAGTACTTC. It is translated as CASSRSGLSYEQYF. Looking up the rest from reference TRBV11-2 and TRBJ2-7 gives the full variable domain: EAGVAQSPRYKIIEKRQSVAFWCNPISGHATLYWYQQILGQGPKLLIQFQNNGVVDDSQLPKDRFSAERLKGVDSTLKIQPAKLEDSAVYLCASSRSGLSYEQYFGPGTRLTVT.